Below, 11 T cell receptor beta chains from the same sample are listed, as sequenced in a study of beta chain features in type 1 diabetes. No antigen has been assigned to these receptors. The investigators reverse transcribed all of the isolated RNA, so they sequenced expressed TCRB transcripts. Produced via immunoSEQ multiplex PCR; TCRdb's table is partial and in-frame only. The sample includes about 150,000 clones, around 7.8% of them seen just once. Study-level points and caveats: TCRB CDR3s were moderately but significantly shorter in Type 1 diabetes patients in all four CD4+ subsets.

The sequenced sample consisted of central memory CD4+ T cells from blood. These receptors all stem from a woman in her forties with type 1 diabetes.

This clone appeared a single time. J is TRBJ2-5 and V is TRBV7-8, with a tentative D call TRBD2 (5 bases). This CDR3 spans 14 amino acids. From germline, CDR1 is SGHVS and CDR2 FQNEAQ. Trimming shortened V by 3 bases and J by 2 bases, and 10 bases separated the two germline ends. The CDR3 loop reads CASSFPLGQETQYF. DNA of the CDR3: TGTGCCAGCAGCTTCCCACTAGGGCAAGAGACCCAGTACTTC.

V gene TRBV9 combines with J gene TRBJ2-2, with 11 bases matching TRBD2. Trimming cost V 3 bases and J 1 base; bases outside gene matches: 2. Germline CDR1 reads SGDLS; CDR2 reads YYNGEE. The CDR3 is made up of 16 amino acids. The CDR3 DNA reads as TGTGCCAGCAGCGAAGGACTAGCGGGGAACACCGGGGAGCTGTTTTTT. Protein product: CASSEGLAGNTGELFF.

The sample holds a few counts of this clone. The chain employs TRBV7-9 and TRBJ2-7; tentative D call: TRBD1 (6 bases). The V gene's germline CDR1 is SEHNR and CDR2 FQNEAQ (reference sequence). V was trimmed by 5 bases and J by 4 bases, leaving 15 bases between them. This CDR3 contains 14 residues. This CDR3 is CASSRYREGYEQYF. The CDR3 DNA reads as TGTGCCAGCAGCAGATACAGGGAAGGGTACGAGCAGTACTTC.

This clone was counted between two and nine times. The chain has TRBV28 and TRBJ2-7, with 8 nucleotides matching TRBD1. Per the germline V gene, CDR1 is MDHEN and CDR2 is SYDVKM. The CDR3 sequence is 14 residues long. V trimming: 7 bases; J trimming: 5 bases; junction bases outside the gene matches: 10. The CDR3 region has the DNA TGTGCCAGCACCGAGAACAGGGGGGTTAACGAGCAGTACTTC. This translates into CASTENRGVNEQYF.

The chain carries TRBV28 and TRBJ1-6; TRBD1 matches 9 bases. Germline CDR1 reads MDHEN; CDR2 reads SYDVKM. The trim removed 8 bases at V and 9 bases at J, leaving 8 bases unmatched. The CDR3 has 14 residues. The CDR3: CASGRTGVFSPLHF. The CDR3 DNA reads TGTGCCAGCGGAAGGACAGGGGTCTTTTCACCCCTCCACTTT. Filled out from reference TRBV28 and TRBJ1-6, the complete variable domain reads DVKVTQSSRYLVKRTGEKVFLECVQDMDHENMFWYRQDPGLGLRLIYFSYDVKMKEKGDIPEGYSVSREKKERFSLILESASTNQTSMYLCASGRTGVFSPLHFGNGTRLTVT.

This sequence joins TRBV11-1 and TRBJ2-1; D is possibly TRBD1 (5 bases). Deletions cut 5 bases from V and 3 bases from J, with 14 bases between. Per the germline V gene, CDR1 is SGHAT and CDR2 is FQDESV (reference sequence). This CDR3 is built from 15 residues. CDR3 coding DNA: TGTGCCAGCAGCCCACGATGGGGCCTCTACAATGAGCAGTTCTTC. It translates to CASSPRWGLYNEQFF. The whole variable domain, remainder taken from reference TRBV11-1 and TRBJ2-1, is EAEVAQSPRYKITEKSQAVAFWCDPISGHATLYWYRQILGQGPELLVQFQDESVVDDSQLPKDRFSAERLKGVDSTLKIQPAELGDSAMYLCASSPRWGLYNEQFFGPGTRLTVL.

This chain uses TRBV27 with TRBJ1-1; 7 nucleotides match TRBD1. This CDR3 is built from 13 residues. V dropped 8 bases and J dropped 4; count of bases not matched to a gene: 7. CDR1 MNHEY and CDR2 SMNVEV come from the germline V gene (reference sequence). The CDR3 DNA reads as TGTGCCAGCTCGGAGGGGGCTGGCACTGAAGCTTTCTTT. Translating it yields CASSEGAGTEAFF.

Here the CDR3 reads CASSARTGDTEAFF. The CDR3 coding sequence is TGTGCCAGCAGCGCCCGGACAGGAGACACTGAAGCTTTCTTT. This chain joins TRBV11-3 and TRBJ1-1, with 7 bases matching TRBD1. The CDR3 runs 14 residues. Losses at the gene ends were 5 bases for V and 3 bases for J; bases not matched to a gene: 6. CDR1 SGHNT and CDR2 YENEEA come from the germline V gene.

This clone was seen a handful of times. V and J are TRBV5-4 and TRBJ2-5, with D possibly matching TRBD1 (5 bases). Trimming left V 0 bases short and J 1 base short, with 7 bases between. The length of the CDR3 is 14 residues. The V gene's germline CDR1 is SGHNT and CDR2 YYREEE (reference sequence). The CDR3 sequence is CASSLGGFQETQYF. The CDR3 nucleotides read TGTGCCAGCAGCTTGGGGGGCTTCCAAGAGACCCAGTACTTC.

The chain combines TRBV6-6 with TRBJ2-1, with 7 bases aligning to TRBD2. This CDR3 is built from 16 residues. V lost 2 bases, J lost 9 bases, and 13 bases stayed unmatched. Germline lookup yields CDR1 MNHNY and CDR2 SVGAGI (reference sequence). CDR3 in amino acids: CASSYTVGGSELEQFF. As DNA, the CDR3 is TGTGCCAGCAGTTACACCGTGGGGGGGTCAGAGCTTGAGCAGTTCTTC.

This chain links TRBV29-1 with TRBJ1-2, with 8 bases fitting TRBD1. Trimming removed 4 bases from V and 8 bases from J; junction bases left unmatched: 6. CDR1 SQVTM and CDR2 ANQGSEA come from the germline V gene. The CDR3 sequence is 12 residues long. CDR3 DNA sequence: TGCAGCGTTGCCCAGGGGGCTAGAGGCTACACCTTC. Its protein is CSVAQGARGYTF.